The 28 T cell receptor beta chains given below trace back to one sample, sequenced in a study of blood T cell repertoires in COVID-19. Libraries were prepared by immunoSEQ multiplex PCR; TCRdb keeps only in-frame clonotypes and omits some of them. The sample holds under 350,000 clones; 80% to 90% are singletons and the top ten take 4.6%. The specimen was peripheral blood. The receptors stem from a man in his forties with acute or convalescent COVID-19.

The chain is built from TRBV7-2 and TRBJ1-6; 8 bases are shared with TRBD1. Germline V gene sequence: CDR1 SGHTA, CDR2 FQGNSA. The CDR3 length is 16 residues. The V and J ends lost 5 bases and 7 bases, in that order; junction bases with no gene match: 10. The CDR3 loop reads CASSRSGTGGNSPLHF. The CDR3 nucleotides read TGTGCCAGCAGCCGGAGTGGGACAGGAGGGAATTCACCCCTCCACTTT.

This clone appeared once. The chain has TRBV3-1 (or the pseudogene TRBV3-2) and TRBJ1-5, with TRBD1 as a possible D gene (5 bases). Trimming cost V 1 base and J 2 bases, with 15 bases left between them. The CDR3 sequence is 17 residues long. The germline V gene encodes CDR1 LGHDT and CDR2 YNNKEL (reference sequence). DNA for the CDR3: TGTGCCAGCAGCCAAGGGGACCGGGGAGGGGGCAATCAGCCCCAGCATTTT. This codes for CASSQGDRGGGNQPQHF.

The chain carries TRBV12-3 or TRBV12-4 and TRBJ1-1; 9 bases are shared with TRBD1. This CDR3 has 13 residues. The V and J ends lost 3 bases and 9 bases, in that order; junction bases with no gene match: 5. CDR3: CASSFSGQGKAFF. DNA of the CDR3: TGTGCCAGCAGTTTCTCTGGACAGGGGAAAGCTTTCTTT.

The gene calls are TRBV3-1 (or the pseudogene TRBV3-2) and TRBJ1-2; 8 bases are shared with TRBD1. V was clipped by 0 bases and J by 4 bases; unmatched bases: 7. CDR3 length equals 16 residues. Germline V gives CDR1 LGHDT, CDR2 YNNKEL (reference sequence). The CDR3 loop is CASSQDRAGGIYGYTF. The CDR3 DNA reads TGTGCCAGCAGCCAAGATAGGGCAGGGGGCATCTATGGCTACACCTTC.

CDR3 sequence (DNA): TGTGCCAGCAGCTTAACTAGCGGGGGGCCGAACACCGGGGAGCTGTTTTTT. It specifies CASSLTSGGPNTGELFF. The genes are TRBV7-8 and TRBJ2-2, with 12 bases matching TRBD2. The CDR3 consists of 17 residues. V lost 2 bases, J lost 0 bases, and 1 base stayed unmatched. From germline, CDR1 is SGHVS and CDR2 FQNEAQ.

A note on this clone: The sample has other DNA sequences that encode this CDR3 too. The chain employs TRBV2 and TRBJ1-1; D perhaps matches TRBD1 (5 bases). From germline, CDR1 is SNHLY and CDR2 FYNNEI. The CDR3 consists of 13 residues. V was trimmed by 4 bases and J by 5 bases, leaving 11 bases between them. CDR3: CASSGGVGTEAFF. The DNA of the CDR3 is TGTGCCAGCAGTGGGGGGGTGGGAACTGAAGCTTTCTTT. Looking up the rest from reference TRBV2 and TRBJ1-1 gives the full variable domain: EPEVTQTPSHQVTQMGQEVILRCVPISNHLYFYWYRQILGQKVEFLVSFYNNEISEKSEIFDDQFSVERPDGSNFTLKIRSTKLEDSAMYFCASSGGVGTEAFFGQGTRLTVV.

CDR3 in amino acids: CASSPKAASYNSPLHF. The CDR3 DNA reads as TGTGCCAGCAGCCCGAAAGCTGCTTCCTATAATTCACCCCTCCACTTT. The chain employs TRBV7-2 and TRBJ1-6; D ambiguous. The CDR3 spans 16 residues. Germline assignment: CDR1 SGHTA and CDR2 FQGNSA. V was cut by 5 bases and J by 1 base, with 12 bases left in between.

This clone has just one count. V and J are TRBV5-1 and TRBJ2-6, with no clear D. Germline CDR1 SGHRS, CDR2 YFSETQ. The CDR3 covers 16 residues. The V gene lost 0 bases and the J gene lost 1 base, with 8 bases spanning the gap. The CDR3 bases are TGCGCCAGCAGCTTGGCTAGAACGTCTGGGGCCAACGTCCTGACTTTC. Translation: CASSLARTSGANVLTF.

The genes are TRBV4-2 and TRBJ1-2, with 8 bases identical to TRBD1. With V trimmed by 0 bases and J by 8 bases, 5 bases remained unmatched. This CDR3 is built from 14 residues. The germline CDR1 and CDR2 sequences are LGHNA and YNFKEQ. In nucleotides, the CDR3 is TGTGCCAGCAGCCAAGACAGGGGGCTCTACGGCTACACCTTC. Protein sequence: CASSQDRGLYGYTF.

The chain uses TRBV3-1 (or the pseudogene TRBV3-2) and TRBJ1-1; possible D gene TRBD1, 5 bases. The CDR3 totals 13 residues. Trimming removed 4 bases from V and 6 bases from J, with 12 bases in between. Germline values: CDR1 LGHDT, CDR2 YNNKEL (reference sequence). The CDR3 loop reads CASSRQWQAEAFF. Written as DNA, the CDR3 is TGTGCCAGCAGCCGACAGTGGCAGGCTGAAGCTTTCTTT.

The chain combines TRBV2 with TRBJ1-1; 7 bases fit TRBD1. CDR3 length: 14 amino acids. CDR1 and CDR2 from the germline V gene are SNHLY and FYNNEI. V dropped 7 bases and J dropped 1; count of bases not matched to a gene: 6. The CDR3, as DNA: TGTGCCAGCACCTGGGGACAGCCGAACACTGAAGCTTTCTTT. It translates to CASTWGQPNTEAFF.

Here the CDR3 DNA reads TGTGCCAGCAGCTTAGCGCGCAGGGGGCTTTCACCCCTCCACTTT. It encodes CASSLARRGLSPLHF. The gene calls are TRBV7-8 and TRBJ1-6; 8 bases fit TRBD1. The CDR3 sequence is 15 residues long. Trimming took 0 bases from V and 9 from J; bases not matched to a gene: 4. Germline V gene data show CDR1 as SGHVS and CDR2 as FQNEAQ.

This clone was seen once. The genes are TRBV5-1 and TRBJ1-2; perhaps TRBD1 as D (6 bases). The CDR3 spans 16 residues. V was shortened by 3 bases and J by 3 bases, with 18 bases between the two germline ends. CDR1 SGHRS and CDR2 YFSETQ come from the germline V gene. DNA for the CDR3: TGCGCCAGCAGCTCATACGTACAGGGATTGGACTATGGCTACACCTTC. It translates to CASSSYVQGLDYGYTF.

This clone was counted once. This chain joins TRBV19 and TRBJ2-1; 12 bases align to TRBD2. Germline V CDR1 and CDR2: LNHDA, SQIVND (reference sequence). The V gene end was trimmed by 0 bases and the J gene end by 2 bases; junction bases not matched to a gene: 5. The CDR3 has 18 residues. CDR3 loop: CASSIDPGLAGAYNEQFF. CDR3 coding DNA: TGTGCCAGTAGTATAGATCCGGGACTAGCGGGTGCCTACAATGAGCAGTTCTTC.

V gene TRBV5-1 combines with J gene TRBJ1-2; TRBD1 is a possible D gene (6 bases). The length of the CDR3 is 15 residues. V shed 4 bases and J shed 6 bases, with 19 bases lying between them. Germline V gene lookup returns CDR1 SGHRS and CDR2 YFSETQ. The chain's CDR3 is CASSIYRGARDGYTF. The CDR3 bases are TGCGCCAGCAGCATATACCGGGGGGCGCGGGATGGCTACACCTTC.

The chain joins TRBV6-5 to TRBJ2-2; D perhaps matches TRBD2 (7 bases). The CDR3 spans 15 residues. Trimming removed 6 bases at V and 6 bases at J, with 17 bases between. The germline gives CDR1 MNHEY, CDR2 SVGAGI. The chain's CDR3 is CASSLGEGGPGELFF. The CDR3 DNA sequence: TGTGCCAGCAGCCTAGGGGAGGGGGGTCCCGGGGAGCTGTTTTTT.

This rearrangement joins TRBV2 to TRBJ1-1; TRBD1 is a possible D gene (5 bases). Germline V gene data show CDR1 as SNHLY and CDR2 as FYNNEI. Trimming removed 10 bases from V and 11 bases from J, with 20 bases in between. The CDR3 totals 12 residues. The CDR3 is CATLKDRDSAFF. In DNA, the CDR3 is TGTGCCACCTTAAAGGACCGGGACTCTGCTTTCTTT.

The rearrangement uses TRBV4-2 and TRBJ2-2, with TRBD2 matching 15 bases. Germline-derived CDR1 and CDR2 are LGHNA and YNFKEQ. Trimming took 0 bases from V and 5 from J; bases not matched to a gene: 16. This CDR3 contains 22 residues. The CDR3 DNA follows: TGTGCCAGCAGCCAAGAAATATATCGGACTAGCGGGGGGGCCGACCCTACCGGGGAGCTGTTTTTT. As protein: CASSQEIYRTSGGADPTGELFF.

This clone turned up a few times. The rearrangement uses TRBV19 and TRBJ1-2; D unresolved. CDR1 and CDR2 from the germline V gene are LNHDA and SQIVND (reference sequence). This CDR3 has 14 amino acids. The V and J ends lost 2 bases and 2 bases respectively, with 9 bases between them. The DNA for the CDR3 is TGTGCCAGTAGTATACAGCGCACCAACTATGGCTACACCTTC. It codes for CASSIQRTNYGYTF.

Here the CDR3 DNA reads TGTGCCAGCAGCTTGGAAGGGACAGTTAGTTTGGAGCAGTACTTC. Translation: CASSLEGTVSLEQYF. The chain carries TRBV5-8 and TRBJ2-7; TRBD1 aligns across 7 bases. Germline trimming cut 0 bases from V and 7 bases from J; bases unmatched to any gene: 10. The length of the CDR3 is 15 residues. CDR1 is SGHTS, CDR2 YDEGEE, per germline.

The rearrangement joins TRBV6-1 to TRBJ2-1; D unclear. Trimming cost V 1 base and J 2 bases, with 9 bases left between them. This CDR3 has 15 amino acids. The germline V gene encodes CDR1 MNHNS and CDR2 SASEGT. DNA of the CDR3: TGTGCCAGCAGTGAAGGGCAGGTCGCCTACAATGAGCAGTTCTTC. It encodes CASSEGQVAYNEQFF.

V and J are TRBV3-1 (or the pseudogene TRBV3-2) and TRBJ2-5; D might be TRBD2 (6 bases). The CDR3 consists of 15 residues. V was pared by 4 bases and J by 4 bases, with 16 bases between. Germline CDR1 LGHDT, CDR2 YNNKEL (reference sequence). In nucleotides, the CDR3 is TGTGCCAGCAGCCGCCCTAGTGGCGGGATAGAGACCCAGTACTTC. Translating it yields CASSRPSGGIETQYF.

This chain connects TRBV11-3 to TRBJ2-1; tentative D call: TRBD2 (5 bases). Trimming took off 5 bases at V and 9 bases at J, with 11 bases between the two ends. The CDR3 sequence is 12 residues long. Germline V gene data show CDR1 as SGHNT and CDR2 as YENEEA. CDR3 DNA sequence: TGTGCCAGCAGCGTCAAACGGGGTGAGCAGTTCTTC. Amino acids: CASSVKRGEQFF.

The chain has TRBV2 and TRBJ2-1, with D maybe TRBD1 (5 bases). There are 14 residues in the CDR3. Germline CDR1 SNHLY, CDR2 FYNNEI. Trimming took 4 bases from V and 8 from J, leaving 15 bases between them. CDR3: CASSGQGVPDEQFF. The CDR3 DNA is TGTGCCAGCAGTGGGCAAGGGGTACCTGATGAGCAGTTCTTC.

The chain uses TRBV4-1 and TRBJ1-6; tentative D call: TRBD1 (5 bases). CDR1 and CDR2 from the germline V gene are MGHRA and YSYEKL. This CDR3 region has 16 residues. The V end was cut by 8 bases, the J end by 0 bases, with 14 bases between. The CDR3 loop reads CASHPQEHSYNSPLHF. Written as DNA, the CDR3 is TGCGCCAGCCACCCACAGGAGCACTCCTATAATTCACCCCTCCACTTT.

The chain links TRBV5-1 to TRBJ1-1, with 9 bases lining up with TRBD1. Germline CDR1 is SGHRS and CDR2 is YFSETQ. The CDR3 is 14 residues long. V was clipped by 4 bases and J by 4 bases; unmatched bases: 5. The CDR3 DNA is TGCGCCAGCAGCATTCAGGACAGGGGCACTGAAGCTTTCTTT. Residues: CASSIQDRGTEAFF. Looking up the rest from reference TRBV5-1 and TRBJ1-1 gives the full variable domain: KAGVTQTPRYLIKTRGQQVTLSCSPISGHRSVSWYQQTPGQGLQFLFEYFSETQRNKGNFPGRFSGRQFSNSRSEMNVSTLELGDSALYLCASSIQDRGTEAFFGQGTRLTVV.

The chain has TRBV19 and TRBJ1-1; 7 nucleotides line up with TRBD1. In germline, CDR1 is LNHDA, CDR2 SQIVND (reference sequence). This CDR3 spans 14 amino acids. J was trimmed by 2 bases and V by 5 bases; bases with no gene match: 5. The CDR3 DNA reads TGTGCCAGTAGTTTGGGACAGTCAAACACTGAAGCTTTCTTT. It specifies CASSLGQSNTEAFF.

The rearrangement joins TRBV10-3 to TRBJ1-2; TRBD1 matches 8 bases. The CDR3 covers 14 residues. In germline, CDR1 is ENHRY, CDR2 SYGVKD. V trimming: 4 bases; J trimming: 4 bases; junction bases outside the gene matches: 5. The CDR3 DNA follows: TGTGCCATCAGTGGGACAGGGAGTAGCTATGGCTACACCTTC. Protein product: CAISGTGSSYGYTF.